The sequence of this T cell receptor beta chain was determined in a study of cytomegalovirus exposure and HLA in healthy donors. Participants comprised healthy donors of bone marrow. This CDR3 contains 15 residues. The germline V gene encodes CDR1 SGHNT and CDR2 YYREEE (reference sequence). V dropped 0 bases and J dropped 6; count of bases not matched to a gene: 4. PCR involved 60 Vbeta and 13 Jbeta primers. Authors' data handling: In a later analysis, the count reached roughly 80 million unique TCR beta chains, with approximately 11 million shared. Sequenced by immunoSEQ multiplex PCR; TCRdb stores in-frame clones only, minus some. V and J calls and clone size come straight from that table; D and trimming were deduced from the DNA. The data show 76,000 or so clones, less than 80% seen once.

The source is a man in his thirties or forties in good health and CMV-seronegative. This rearrangement joins TRBV5-4 to TRBJ2-3; 10 positions agree with TRBD2. Sequenced: PBMCs. CDR3 sequence reads: CASSLERGGSDTQYF. As DNA, the CDR3 is TGTGCCAGCAGCTTGGAGCGGGGGGGCTCTGATACGCAGTATTTT.